This T cell receptor beta chain was recovered during a study of blood T cell repertoires in COVID-19. Study-wide background: Material from acute and convalescent COVID-19 was sourced from the United States, Italy and Spain. Nucleic acid was either cDNA or gDNA, and it came from T cells, B-cell-depleted T cells, or PBMCs.

This CDR3 contains 15 residues. CDR1 and CDR2 from the germline V gene are MNHEY and SVGEGT. V was pared by 2 bases and J by 1 base, with 2 bases of the junction left unmatched. The authors' processing: From reference gene primer amplification, estimates of nucleated cell counts were derived. Profiled with immunoSEQ multiplex PCR; TCRdb holds only in-frame clones, not every one. D and trimming were read from the DNA, whereas the V and J calls and clone size are those reported in that table. The table has more than 400,000 clones, 70% to 90% seen once. This sequence joins TRBV6-2 or TRBV6-3 and TRBJ2-7; 10 bases map to TRBD1. Sequencing input: peripheral blood. This receptor was obtained from a human donor in a cohort sampled during active COVID-19. The chain's CDR3 is CASSYRGQGSYEQYF. In DNA form, the CDR3 reads TGTGCCAGCAGTTACCGGGGACAGGGGTCCTACGAGCAGTACTTC.